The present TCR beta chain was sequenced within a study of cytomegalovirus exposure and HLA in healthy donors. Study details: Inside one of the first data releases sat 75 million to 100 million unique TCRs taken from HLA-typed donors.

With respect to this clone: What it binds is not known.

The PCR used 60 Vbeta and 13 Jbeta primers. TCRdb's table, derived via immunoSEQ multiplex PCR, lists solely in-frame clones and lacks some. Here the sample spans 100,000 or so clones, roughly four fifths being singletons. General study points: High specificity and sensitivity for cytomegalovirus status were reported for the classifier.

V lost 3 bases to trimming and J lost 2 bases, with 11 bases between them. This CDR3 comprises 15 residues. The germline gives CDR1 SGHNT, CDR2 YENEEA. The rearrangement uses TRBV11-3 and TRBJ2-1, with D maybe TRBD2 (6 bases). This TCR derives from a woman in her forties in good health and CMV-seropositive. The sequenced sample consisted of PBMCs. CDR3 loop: CASSFGGVTYNEQFF. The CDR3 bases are TGTGCCAGCAGCTTTGGCGGGGTAACCTACAATGAGCAGTTCTTC.